One and the same sample provided the 27 T cell receptor beta chains below, sequenced in a study of cytomegalovirus exposure and HLA in healthy donors. In the PCR, 60 Vbeta and 13 Jbeta primers were used. Sequenced by immunoSEQ multiplex PCR; TCRdb stores in-frame clones only, minus some. Of about 43,000 clones in the sample, around 53% were seen once. The specimen was PBMCs. The source of these receptors is a man between 60 and 75 years old in good health and CMV-seronegative.

The chain combines TRBV9 with TRBJ2-3; D perhaps matches TRBD2 (6 bases). CDR1 and CDR2 from the germline V gene are SGDLS and YYNGEE. The ends were cut back, 4 bases at V and 1 base at J, with 7 bases in the middle. The length of the CDR3 is 13 residues. In nucleotides, the CDR3 is TGTGCCAGCAGCTGGGGGGGCACAGATACGCAGTATTTT. This sequence encodes CASSWGGTDTQYF.

The genes are TRBV11-2 and TRBJ1-1; the D is unclear. In germline, CDR1 is SGHAT, CDR2 FQNNGV. The CDR3 is made up of 14 amino acids. Trimming took 8 bases from V and 4 from J, leaving 17 bases between them. The CDR3 nucleotides read TGTGCCAGCTGTGCGAGGGTTCCGGGCACTGAAGCTTTCTTT. Translation gives CASCARVPGTEAFF.

This clone was detected a few times. The rearrangement uses TRBV2 and TRBJ2-7; TRBD2 matches 10 bases. CDR1 and CDR2 (germline): SNHLY, FYNNEI. V shed 7 bases and J 3 bases; nucleotides not matched to a gene: 3. This CDR3 comprises 13 residues. The CDR3 DNA follows: TGTGCCAGCAAGTTAGCGGGGGGCTACGAGCAGTACTTC. It yields the protein CASKLAGGYEQYF.

V and J are TRBV28 and TRBJ2-7; weak D call: TRBD2 (5 bases). The V and J ends lost 10 bases and 3 bases respectively, with 19 bases between them. CDR1 is MDHEN, CDR2 SYDVKM, per germline. CDR3 length equals 14 residues. This CDR3 reads CAKPNEGLNYEQYF. The CDR3, as DNA: TGTGCCAAACCGAACGAGGGTCTTAACTACGAGCAGTACTTC.

This chain links TRBV7-8 with TRBJ2-7; 8 positions match TRBD2. CDR1 is SGHVS, CDR2 FQNEAQ, per germline. V gave up 1 base and J gave up 5 bases; unmatched junction bases: 10. This CDR3 spans 16 amino acids. This chain's CDR3 is CASSLERILAADEQYF. Here the CDR3 DNA reads TGTGCCAGCAGCTTAGAACGTATACTAGCGGCCGACGAGCAGTACTTC. Looking up the rest from reference TRBV7-8 and TRBJ2-7 gives the full variable domain: GAGVSQSPRYKVAKRGQDVALRCDPISGHVSLFWYQQALGQGPEFLTYFQNEAQLDKSGLPSDRFFAERPEGSVSTLKIQRTQQEDSAVYLCASSLERILAADEQYFGPGTRLTVT.

The chain has TRBV29-1 and TRBJ1-1, with TRBD1 matching 10 bases. This CDR3 contains 16 residues. With 7 bases clipped from V and 4 bases from J, the junction kept 15 bases outside the gene matches. Germline CDR1 is SQVTM and CDR2 is ANQGSEA. In DNA form, the CDR3 reads TGCAGCGCCTGGATCGGGACAGGGGTACTCGGCACTGAAGCTTTCTTT. Translating it yields CSAWIGTGVLGTEAFF.

The chain has TRBV2 and TRBJ1-1; 9 nucleotides line up with TRBD1. With V trimmed by 6 bases and J by 0 bases, 8 bases remained unmatched. Looked up from germline, CDR1 is SNHLY and CDR2 is FYNNEI. The CDR3 is 16 amino acids. CDR3 amino acids: CASSKDRGRMNTEAFF. CDR3 bases: TGTGCCAGCAGCAAAGACAGGGGGAGGATGAACACTGAAGCTTTCTTT. Drawing the rest from reference TRBV2 and TRBJ1-1, the complete variable domain is EPEVTQTPSHQVTQMGQEVILRCVPISNHLYFYWYRQILGQKVEFLVSFYNNEISEKSEIFDDQFSVERPDGSNFTLKIRSTKLEDSAMYFCASSKDRGRMNTEAFFGQGTRLTVV.

V usage is TRBV6-1 and J usage is TRBJ1-1, with 7 bases that match TRBD1. Trimming at V came to 4 bases and at J to 3 bases, leaving 8 bases not matched to a gene. The CDR3 is 15 amino acids. Per the germline V gene, CDR1 is MNHNS and CDR2 is SASEGT. CDR3 sequence (DNA): TGTGCCAGCAGTGCCTTGCCAGGGGGAGACACTGAAGCTTTCTTT. This gives the protein CASSALPGGDTEAFF.

This rearrangement joins TRBV10-3 to TRBJ2-3, with a weak D call TRBD2 (5 bases). This CDR3 spans 14 amino acids. CDR1 is ENHRY and CDR2 is SYGVKD in the germline V gene. V gave up 3 bases and J gave up 5 bases, with 12 bases separating them. This chain's CDR3 is CAISDPVGKDTQYF. The CDR3 DNA reads as TGTGCCATCAGTGATCCGGTCGGGAAAGATACGCAGTATTTT.

This clone was seen a few times. The gene calls are TRBV6-1 and TRBJ2-5, with a weak D call TRBD1 (5 bases). This CDR3 spans 14 amino acids. Trimming removed 6 bases from V and 1 base from J, with 12 bases in between. CDR1 is MNHNS and CDR2 is SASEGT in the germline V gene. The CDR3 nucleotides are TGTGCCAGCAGCGTACCGGACACCCAAGAGACCCAGTACTTC. This sequence encodes CASSVPDTQETQYF.

With regard to this clone: The junction departs from germline at one end; a sequencing error may be responsible. The gene calls are TRBV4-1 and TRBJ2-3, with TRBD2 matching 9 bases. CDR3 length: 17 residues. CDR1 and CDR2 (germline): MGHRA, YSYEKL. Here the CDR3 DNA reads TGCGCCAGCAGCGAAGAGGCGGCGGGAGGGACTTGGGATACGCAGTATTTT. This sequence encodes CASSEEAAGGTWDTQYF.

As to this clone: At one of its ends the junction is not consistent with the germline gene, which may arise from a read error. The V call is TRBV5-1, the J call TRBJ1-1; 7 bases line up with TRBD1. Germline CDR1 and CDR2: SGHRS and YFSETQ. CDR3 length: 14 residues. The CDR3 sequence is CATSVTGWDTEAFF. The CDR3 DNA is TGCGCCACCAGCGTGACAGGGTGGGACACTGAAGCTTTCTTT.

This rearrangement joins TRBV30 to TRBJ2-3; no reliable D call. V was cut by 1 base and J by 6 bases, with 5 bases left in between. The CDR3 has 11 amino acids. Looked up from germline, CDR1 is GTSNPN and CDR2 is SVGIG (reference sequence). The DNA of the CDR3 is TGTGCCTGGAGTGACTCGGATACGCAGTATTTT. Protein sequence: CAWSDSDTQYF.

The chain recombines TRBV5-1 with TRBJ2-3, with D perhaps matching TRBD1 (5 bases). CDR1 is SGHRS and CDR2 is YFSETQ in the germline V gene. The CDR3 is 14 residues long. With 2 bases removed from V and 2 bases from J, the gap between germline ends came to 9 bases. CDR3 loop: CASSFDRPTDTQYF. The CDR3 DNA sequence: TGCGCCAGCAGCTTTGACAGACCCACAGATACGCAGTATTTT.

In its sample, this clone was seen a few times. This rearrangement joins TRBV9 to TRBJ1-1; D is uncertain. The V end was cut by 0 bases, the J end by 1 base, with 10 bases between. Germline values: CDR1 SGDLS, CDR2 YYNGEE. The CDR3 spans 15 residues. CDR3 nucleotides: TGTGCCAGCAGCGTAGAAACGACACCGAACACTGAAGCTTTCTTT. Amino acid sequence: CASSVETTPNTEAFF. Supplemented by reference TRBV9 and TRBJ1-1, the full variable domain reads DSGVTQTPKHLITATGQRVTLRCSPRSGDLSVYWYQQSLDQGLQFLIQYYNGEERAKGNILERFSAQQFPDLHSELNLSSLELGDSALYFCASSVETTPNTEAFFGQGTRLTVV.

Comment on this clone: Other DNA sequences in the same sample also yield this CDR3. This sequence joins TRBV10-3 and TRBJ1-2; TRBD1 agrees at 7 bases. Per germline, CDR1 ENHRY and CDR2 SYGVKD. With 0 bases clipped from V and 2 bases from J, the junction kept 0 bases outside the gene matches. The CDR3 is 14 amino acids. The CDR3 DNA is TGTGCCATCAGTGAGTCAGGGGGCAACTATGGCTACACCTTC. Translation: CAISESGGNYGYTF.

V gene TRBV28 combines with J gene TRBJ1-5; 10 bases fit TRBD1. The ends lost 6 bases at V and 2 bases at J; junction bases unmatched: 10. Germline V gene sequence: CDR1 MDHEN, CDR2 SYDVKM. The CDR3 is made up of 17 amino acids. CDR3 sequence (DNA): TGTGCCAGCAGGCAGACGACAGGGGGCTCGGGCAATCAGCCCCAGCATTTT. This translates into CASRQTTGGSGNQPQHF.

This chain joins TRBV10-3 and TRBJ2-7, with 7 bases identical to TRBD2. V shed 4 bases, J shed 2 bases, and the junction held 11 bases outside the gene matches. CDR1 and CDR2 from the germline V gene are ENHRY and SYGVKD. The CDR3 extends over 16 amino acids. The CDR3: CAISGTGGSGAYEQYF. In DNA form, the CDR3 reads TGTGCCATCAGTGGGACGGGCGGGAGCGGTGCCTACGAGCAGTACTTC.

The rearrangement uses TRBV20-1 and TRBJ1-2; D is unclear. The CDR3 has 11 residues. Per germline, CDR1 DFQATT and CDR2 SNEGSKA (reference sequence). V dropped 1 base and J dropped 6 bases, with 6 bases sitting between them. The CDR3 DNA is TGCAGTGCTAGAGGGCGGCATGGCTACACCTTC. Translating gives CSARGRHGYTF.

This clone was seen a few times. The chain links TRBV7-9 to TRBJ2-1, with 12 bases matching TRBD2. In germline, CDR1 is SEHNR, CDR2 FQNEAQ (reference sequence). Trimming at V came to 4 bases and at J to 8 bases, leaving 3 bases not matched to a gene. This CDR3 comprises 14 residues. The chain's CDR3 is CASSSSGRAYEQFF. Here the CDR3 DNA reads TGTGCCAGCAGCTCTAGCGGGAGGGCCTATGAGCAGTTCTTC.

The rearrangement uses TRBV19 and TRBJ2-2, with D possibly being TRBD2 (7 bases). V was clipped by 5 bases and J by 5 bases, with 18 bases between them. CDR3 length equals 16 residues. Germline V CDR1 and CDR2: LNHDA, SQIVND (reference sequence). CDR3 in DNA: TGTGCCAGTAGTGGGCTTAGGGGGGGTGAGACCGGGGAGCTGTTTTTT. It is translated as CASSGLRGGETGELFF. Variable domain in full (rest from reference TRBV19 and TRBJ2-2): DGGITQSPKYLFRKEGQNVTLSCEQNLNHDAMYWYRQDPGQGLRLIYYSQIVNDFQKGDIAEGYSVSREKKESFPLTVTSAQKNPTAFYLCASSGLRGGETGELFFGEGSRLTVL.

J is TRBJ1-5 and V is TRBV5-1; a weak D match, TRBD1 (5 bases). The CDR3 sequence is 14 residues long. The germline V gene encodes CDR1 SGHRS and CDR2 YFSETQ. The V gene lost 0 bases and the J gene lost 9 bases, with 13 bases spanning the gap. The DNA for the CDR3 is TGCGCCAGCAGCTTGGATGACGGGGGGACGCCCCAGCATTTT. This sequence encodes CASSLDDGGTPQHF.

The J gene is TRBJ2-3, the V gene TRBV30; the match to TRBD2 covers 7 bases. CDR3 length: 14 residues. The germline gives CDR1 GTSNPN, CDR2 SVGIG (reference sequence). The V segment lost 4 bases and the J segment 0 bases; nucleotides outside the gene matches: 4. The CDR3: CAWIGRESTDTQYF. For the CDR3, the DNA is TGTGCCTGGATCGGGCGGGAGAGCACAGATACGCAGTATTTT. Based on the CDR3 plus reference TRBV30 and TRBJ2-3, the full variable domain is SQTIHQWPATLVQPVGSPLSLECTVEGTSNPNLYWYRQAAGRGLQLLFYSVGIGQISSEVPQNLSASRPQDRQFILSSKKLLLSDSGFYLCAWIGRESTDTQYFGPGTRLTVL.

The J gene is TRBJ2-5, the V gene TRBV6-5; a weak D match, TRBD1 (6 bases). Germline V gene lookup returns CDR1 MNHEY and CDR2 SVGAGI. The CDR3 has 13 residues. V shed 4 bases and J shed 9 bases, with 15 bases lying between them. CDR3: CASSSGTQGPQYF. The CDR3 DNA sequence: TGTGCCAGCAGTTCCGGGACCCAGGGGCCCCAGTACTTC.

CDR3 sequence: CAWSVPRRKGDTQYF. CDR3 nucleotide sequence: TGTGCCTGGAGTGTACCCAGGAGGAAAGGAGATACGCAGTATTTT. The chain combines TRBV30 with TRBJ2-3; a possible D gene is TRBD2 (5 bases). Germline CDR1 is GTSNPN and CDR2 is SVGIG (reference sequence). V lost 0 bases and J 5 bases, leaving 15 bases between the germline ends. The CDR3 covers 15 residues.

There are a few counts of this clone. The rearrangement joins TRBV7-9 to TRBJ2-4; maybe TRBD1 (5 bases). CDR1 and CDR2 from the germline V gene are SEHNR and FQNEAQ (reference sequence). V was cut by 5 bases and J by 7 bases, with 15 bases left in between. CDR3 size: 14 residues. CDR3 DNA: TGTGCCAGCAGCAGAGGCGGCAGGGCGAACATTCAGTACTTC. This translates into CASSRGGRANIQYF.

This chain connects TRBV30 to TRBJ2-7, with 7 nucleotides matching TRBD1. Trimming removed 4 bases from V and 4 bases from J; junction bases left unmatched: 4. The CDR3 is made up of 12 amino acids. Germline CDR1 and CDR2: GTSNPN and SVGIG (reference sequence). CDR3 sequence (DNA): TGTGCCTGGACGAAACAGGGGTACGAGCAGTACTTC. Protein product: CAWTKQGYEQYF.